This T cell receptor (beta chain) was captured in a study of regulatory T cells in long-lasting Graves disease. The authors built TCR beta libraries using iRepertoire HTBI primers and Arm-PCR of CDR3 regions. MiXCR, applied by TCRdb to the multiplex PCR reads, yields one record per CDR3 protein. The sample has some 450,000 distinct CDR3 sequences, roughly a quarter seen once. Time point given: persistent/refractory GD, antithyroid drugs over 5 years with positive TRAb. Making the TCR library involved RNA that had been extracted from PBMCs. An endocrinology department in Xi'an, China, supplied the patients. V was pared by 6 bases and J by 2 bases, with 13 bases between. The CDR3 has 14 residues. This clonotype was counted at least ten times.

The rearrangement uses TRBV12-3 or TRBV12-4 and TRBJ1-2; no firm D call. The sample in question was peripheral blood mononuclear cells (PBMCs), obtained when the disease was refractory, from a patient treated with antithyroid drugs. The sequence was collected from a female donor with Graves disease. The DNA of the CDR3 is TGTGCCAGCAGCCCCCGGATCGGGAACTATGGCTACACCTTC. Its translation: CASSPRIGNYGYTF.